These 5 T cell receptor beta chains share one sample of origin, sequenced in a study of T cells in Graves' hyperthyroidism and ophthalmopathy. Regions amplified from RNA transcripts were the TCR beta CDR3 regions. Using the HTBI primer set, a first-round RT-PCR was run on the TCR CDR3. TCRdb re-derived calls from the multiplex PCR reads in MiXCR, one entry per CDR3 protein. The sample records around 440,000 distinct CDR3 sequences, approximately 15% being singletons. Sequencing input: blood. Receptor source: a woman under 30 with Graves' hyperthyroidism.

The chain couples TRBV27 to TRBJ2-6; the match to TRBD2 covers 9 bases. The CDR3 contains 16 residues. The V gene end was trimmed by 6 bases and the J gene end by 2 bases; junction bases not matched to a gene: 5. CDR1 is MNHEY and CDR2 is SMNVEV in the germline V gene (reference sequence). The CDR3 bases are TGTGCCAGCAGGGGCGGGGGGGCCACTGGGGCCAACGTCCTGACTTTC. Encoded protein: CASRGGGATGANVLTF.

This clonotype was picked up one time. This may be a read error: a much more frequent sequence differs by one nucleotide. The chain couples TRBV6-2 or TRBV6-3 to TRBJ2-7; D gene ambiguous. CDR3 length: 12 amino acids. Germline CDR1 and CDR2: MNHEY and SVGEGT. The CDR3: CASGYSSYEQYF. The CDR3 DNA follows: TGTGCCAGCGGTTACTCTAGCTACGAGCAGTACTTC.

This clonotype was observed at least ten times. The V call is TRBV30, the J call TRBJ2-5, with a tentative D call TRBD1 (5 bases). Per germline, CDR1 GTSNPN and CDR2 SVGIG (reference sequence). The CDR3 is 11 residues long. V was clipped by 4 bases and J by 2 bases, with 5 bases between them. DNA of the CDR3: TGTGCCTGGAAGGGGCAAGAGACCCAGTACTTC. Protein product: CAWKGQETQYF.

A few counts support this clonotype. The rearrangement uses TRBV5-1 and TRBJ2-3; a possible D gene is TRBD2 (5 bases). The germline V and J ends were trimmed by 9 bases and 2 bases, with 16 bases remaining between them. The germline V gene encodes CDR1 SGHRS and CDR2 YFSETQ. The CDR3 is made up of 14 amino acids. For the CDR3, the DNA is TGCGCCACCGGACTCGGGGATCCCACAGATACGCAGTATTTT. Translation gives CATGLGDPTDTQYF. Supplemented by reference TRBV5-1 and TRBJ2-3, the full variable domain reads KAGVTQTPRYLIKTRGQQVTLSCSPISGHRSVSWYQQTPGQGLQFLFEYFSETQRNKGNFPGRFSGRQFSNSRSEMNVSTLELGDSALYLCATGLGDPTDTQYFGPGTRLTVL.

CDR3 in DNA: TGTGCCAGCTCAGACACCTCGGGACTTCTGAGTCCAGATACGCAGTATTTT. Amino acids: CASSDTSGLLSPDTQYF. The chain recombines TRBV18 with TRBJ2-3, with D possibly matching TRBD2 (6 bases). The germline V gene has CDR1 KGHSH and CDR2 LQKENI. The V and J ends lost 5 bases and 4 bases respectively, with 22 bases between them. This CDR3 comprises 17 residues.